This T cell receptor (beta chain) was found in a study of blood T cell repertoires in COVID-19. Study-level information: PBMCs, B-cell-depleted T cells, or T cells were the source of the cDNA or gDNA that made up the material.

The method was immunoSEQ multiplex PCR; TCRdb's version includes in-frame clones alone and lacks a portion of them. The sample consists of more than 90,000 clones, 70% to 90% of them appearing once. The length of the CDR3 is 14 residues. Germline CDR1 reads SEHNR; CDR2 reads FQNEAQ (reference sequence). V was pared by 2 bases and J by 2 bases, with 10 bases between. This TCR derives from a man between 65 and 85 years old who had recovered from COVID-19. The chain recombines TRBV7-9 with TRBJ2-7; TRBD1 is a possible D gene (5 bases). Sequencing was carried out using peripheral blood. The CDR3 loop is CASSLWGRPYEQYF. Here the CDR3 DNA reads TGTGCCAGCAGCTTATGGGGCAGACCCTACGAGCAGTACTTC.